These 27 T cell receptor beta chains originate from one sample sequenced in a study of T cells in women clearing cervical HPV infection. Clones were sequenced by immunoSEQ multiplex PCR, and TCRdb holds only the in-frame ones, with some missing. The sample yields around 30,000 clones, of which the top ten take up 2.5% to 3.5%. Sequencing was done on a sample of blood buffy coat. All receptors come from a woman between 18 and 70 years old with a cervical HPV16 infection that either progressed to CIN3+ or cleared (not recorded which).

On this clone itself: With the read ending 3 residues before the CDR3 end, the germline J gene is used to fill in that end. The chain links TRBV7-9 to TRBJ1-4, with TRBD1 matching 9 bases. This CDR3 has 14 amino acids. Unmatched junction bases numbered 6, after V lost 5 bases and J lost 8 bases. In germline, CDR1 is SEHNR, CDR2 FQNEAQ (reference sequence). The CDR3: CASSTGQGSEKLFF. Incomplete CDR3 DNA: TGTGCCAGCAGCACCGGACAGGGGAGCGAAAAA. Filled out from reference TRBV7-9 and TRBJ1-4, the complete variable domain reads DTGVSQNPRHKITKRGQNVTFRCDPISEHNRLYWYRQTLGQGPEFLTYFQNEAQLEKSRLLSDRFSAERPKGSFSTLEIQRTEQGDSAMYLCASSTGQGSEKLFFGSGTQLSVL.

With respect to this clone: The read is 3 residues too short to cover the CDR3 end, so that end is filled in from the germline J gene. This chain uses TRBV20-1 with TRBJ2-3; maybe TRBD2 (5 bases). From germline, CDR1 is DFQATT and CDR2 SNEGSKA (reference sequence). The CDR3 spans 15 residues. The V gene lost 2 bases and the J gene lost 1 base, with 13 bases spanning the gap. Partial CDR3 DNA: TGCAGTGCTAGACTAGCAAACACAGGCACAGATACG. Translation: CSARLANTGTDT. In full, the CDR3 is CSARLANTGTDTQYF.

To note about this clone: Coverage ceases 3 residues before the CDR3 finishes, and the germline J gene fills in the end. The J gene is TRBJ2-3, the V gene TRBV5-6; D ambiguous. CDR3 size: 13 residues. Per germline, CDR1 SGHDT and CDR2 YYEEEE. The germline V and J ends were trimmed by 4 bases and 0 bases, with 6 bases remaining between them. CDR3 DNA (partial): TGTGCCAGCAGCGCCGGGAGCACAGATACG. Translation: CASSAGSTDT. The CDR3 reads in full as CASSAGSTDTQYF.

As concerns this clone: The read terminates 3 residues ahead of where the CDR3 ends, so the germline J gene completes it. The chain joins TRBV7-9 to TRBJ2-1, with TRBD2 identical over 13 bases. Germline-derived CDR1 and CDR2 are SEHNR and FQNEAQ (reference sequence). The V gene end was trimmed by 1 base and the J gene end by 8 bases; junction bases not matched to a gene: 2. The CDR3 is 15 residues long. CDR3 sequence reads: CASSLGLAGGDEQFF. The DNA read from the CDR3 is TGTGCCAGCAGCTTAGGACTAGCGGGAGGTGATGAG.

Notes on this clone: The read terminates 3 residues ahead of where the CDR3 ends, so the germline J gene completes it. The genes are TRBV19 and TRBJ2-7; 14 bases align to TRBD2. The CDR3 totals 15 residues. Germline CDR1 is LNHDA and CDR2 is SQIVND (reference sequence). The ends lost 3 bases at V and 4 bases at J; junction bases unmatched: 2. The covered CDR3 bases are TGTGCCAGTAGTATGGGACTAGCGGGAGTTTACGAG. Residues: CASSMGLAGVYE. The whole CDR3 is CASSMGLAGVYEQYF.

Notes on this clone: The read ends 3 residues before the CDR3 terminus; that terminus is restored from the germline J gene. The chain combines TRBV30 with TRBJ1-4; D not resolved. This CDR3 spans 13 amino acids. CDR1 is GTSNPN and CDR2 is SVGIG in the germline V gene (reference sequence). V gave up 2 bases and J gave up 4 bases, with 8 bases separating them. The CDR3 bases that were read are TGTGCCTGGAGTCTCGGACTTAATGAAAAA. This gives the protein CAWSLGLNEK. The CDR3, in full, reads CAWSLGLNEKLFF.

As regards this clone: The CDR3 extends 3 residues past the end of the read, so its final part is completed from the germline J gene. The rearrangement uses TRBV15 and TRBJ1-1; a weak D match, TRBD1 (5 bases). The CDR3 loop spans 13 amino acids. V shed 3 bases and J shed 5 bases, with 10 bases lying between them. Germline V CDR1 and CDR2: LNHNV, YYDKDF (reference sequence). CDR3 sequence reads: CATSRSAGTEAFF. Partial CDR3 DNA: TGTGCCACCAGCAGGTCCGCAGGGACTGAA.

Turning to this clone: The read finishes 3 residues shy of the CDR3 end, and the germline J gene is used to complete it. The rearrangement uses TRBV5-8 and TRBJ1-6, with 7 bases matching TRBD1. This CDR3 is 15 amino acids long. The germline CDR1 and CDR2 sequences are SGHTS and YDEGEE. Losses at the gene ends were 4 bases for V and 3 bases for J; bases not matched to a gene: 4. CDR3 in amino acids: CASSRGQVYNSPLHF. The covered CDR3 bases are TGTGCCAGCAGCCGCGGACAGGTCTATAATTCACCC. The variable domain in full, completed from reference TRBV5-8 and TRBJ1-6, reads EAGVTQSPTHLIKTRGQQATLRCSPISGHTSVYWYQQALGLGLQFLLWYDEGEERNRGNFPPRFSGRQFPNYSSELNVNALELEDSALYLCASSRGQVYNSPLHFGNGTRLTVT.

Of note for this clone: The read stops 3 residues short of the end of the CDR3; the missing end is completed from the germline J gene. The chain carries TRBV7-2 and TRBJ1-3; D possibly corresponds to TRBD1 (5 bases). The CDR3 consists of 15 residues. Germline V gene data show CDR1 as SGHTA and CDR2 as FQGNSA. The ends were cut back, 3 bases at V and 1 base at J, with 10 bases in the middle. CDR3 DNA (partial): TGTGCCAGCAGCTTCATTCAGGGTTCTGGAAACACC. It encodes CASSFIQGSGNT. The whole CDR3 protein reads CASSFIQGSGNTIYF.

Concerning this clone itself: From the germline J gene comes the end of the CDR3, since the read stops 3 residues before it. J is TRBJ2-1 and V is TRBV7-2; D perhaps matches TRBD2 (9 bases). This CDR3 spans 14 amino acids. Germline V gene sequence: CDR1 SGHTA, CDR2 FQGNSA. V was pared by 5 bases and J by 8 bases, with 16 bases between. CDR3 bases read: TGTGCCAGCAGCCAGGGGGCGGGAGGGTATGAG. Protein product: CASSQGAGGYE. The CDR3 reads in full as CASSQGAGGYEQFF. Drawing the rest from reference TRBV7-2 and TRBJ2-1, the complete variable domain is GAGVSQSPSNKVTEKGKDVELRCDPISGHTALYWYRQSLGQGLEFLIYFQGNSAPDKSGLPSDRFSAERTGGSVSTLTIQRTQQEDSAVYLCASSQGAGGYEQFFGPGTRLTVL.

On this clone itself: Other DNA sequences in the same sample also yield this CDR3. CDR3 DNA (partial): TGTGCCAGCAGCACCAGCGGGAGGGCCTCGGAGACC. Its protein product is CASSTSGRASET. The whole CDR3 protein is CASSTSGRASETAFF. V gene TRBV11-1 combines with J gene TRBJ1-1; D not resolved. The CDR3 extends 3 residues past the end of the read, so its final part is completed from the germline J gene. This CDR3 has 15 amino acids. CDR1 is SGHAT and CDR2 is FQDESV in the germline V gene (reference sequence). Using reference TRBV11-1 and TRBJ1-1 for the parts outside the CDR3, the full variable domain is EAEVAQSPRYKITEKSQAVAFWCDPISGHATLYWYRQILGQGPELLVQFQDESVVDDSQLPKDRFSAERLKGVDSTLKIQPAELGDSAMYLCASSTSGRASETAFFGQGTRLTVV.

On this clone: Read coverage stops 3 residues before the CDR3 terminus; the germline J gene supplies the remainder. The sample carries other DNA sequences with the same CDR3. The chain uses TRBV19 and TRBJ1-1; D possibly corresponds to TRBD1 (6 bases). The V gene's germline CDR1 is LNHDA and CDR2 SQIVND (reference sequence). The V end was cut by 5 bases, the J end by 1 base, with 8 bases between. The CDR3 extends over 13 amino acids. The CDR3 is CASSPGQNTEAFF. The DNA read from the CDR3 is TGTGCCAGTAGTCCGGGACAGAACACTGAA.

As concerns this clone: The read terminates 3 residues ahead of where the CDR3 ends, so the germline J gene completes it. V is TRBV6-4 and J is TRBJ2-7; possible D gene TRBD2, 6 bases. The CDR3 is 14 residues long. V lost 7 bases, J lost 5 bases, and 18 bases lay in between. CDR1 and CDR2 from the germline V gene are MRHNA and SNTAGT. CDR3 sequence reads: CASIGQGGGHEQYF. CDR3 DNA, as far as it was read: TGTGCCAGCATCGGGCAGGGAGGTGGCCACGAG.

Comment on this clone: The read comes to an end 3 residues before the CDR3 does, leaving the germline J gene to fill in the end. This sequence joins TRBV7-8 and TRBJ1-5; 8 bases fit TRBD1. The length of the CDR3 is 16 residues. Germline V lookup: CDR1 SGHVS, CDR2 FQNEAQ. Trimming removed 4 bases from V and 0 bases from J; junction bases left unmatched: 5. CDR3 amino acids: CASSSRTGSSNQPQHF. CDR3 DNA, as far as it was read: TGTGCCAGCAGCTCCCGGACAGGGTCTAGCAATCAGCCC.

As concerns this clone: The observed sequence ends 3 residues before the CDR3 terminus, with the missing tail filled in from the germline J gene. J is TRBJ2-3 and V is TRBV7-9; no clear D gene. V shed 5 bases and J shed 5 bases, with 2 bases lying between them. The CDR3 sequence is 10 residues long. CDR1 and CDR2 from the germline V gene are SEHNR and FQNEAQ (reference sequence). The CDR3 sequence: CASSQDTQYF. The covered CDR3 bases are TGTGCCAGCAGCCAAGATACG. The full variable domain, its missing parts supplied by reference TRBV7-9 and TRBJ2-3, is DTGVSQNPRHKITKRGQNVTFRCDPISEHNRLYWYRQTLGQGPEFLTYFQNEAQLEKSRLLSDRFSAERPKGSFSTLEIQRTEQGDSAMYLCASSQDTQYFGPGTRLTVL.

A word on this clone: The read terminates 3 residues ahead of where the CDR3 ends, so the germline J gene completes it. The rearrangement uses TRBV18 and TRBJ1-5, with 7 bases aligning to TRBD1. The length of the CDR3 is 14 residues. The V gene's germline CDR1 is KGHSH and CDR2 LQKENI. Trimming at V came to 3 bases and at J to 4 bases, leaving 3 bases not matched to a gene. The CDR3 is CASSPPTGNQPQHF. The CDR3 bases that were read are TGTGCCAGCTCACCCCCGACAGGGAATCAGCCC. Together with reference TRBV18 and TRBJ1-5, the CDR3 gives the full variable domain: NAGVMQNPRHLVRRRGQEARLRCSPMKGHSHVYWYRQLPEEGLKFMVYLQKENIIDESGMPKERFSAEFPKEGPSILRIQQVVRGDSAAYFCASSPPTGNQPQHFGDGTRLSIL.

Comment on this clone: The read is 3 residues too short to cover the CDR3 end, so that end is filled in from the germline J gene. V is TRBV12-3 or TRBV12-4 and J is TRBJ2-2; no firm D call. Trimming cost V 7 bases and J 6 bases, with 15 bases left between them. CDR3 length: 14 amino acids. The CDR3 is CASTIWLPSGELFF. The DNA read from the CDR3 is TGTGCCAGCACCATCTGGCTCCCCTCCGGGGAG.

As for this clone: The read ends 3 residues shy of where the CDR3 ends; the end is completed using the germline J gene. The V and J genes are TRBV5-1 and TRBJ1-6; 8 bases align to TRBD1. The CDR3 is made up of 19 amino acids. With V trimmed by 0 bases and J by 0 bases, 8 bases remained unmatched. Germline CDR1 and CDR2: SGHRS and YFSETQ. The CDR3 region is CASSLVGTGFSSYNSPLHF. CDR3 DNA, as far as it was read: TGCGCCAGCAGCTTGGTGGGGACAGGATTTAGCTCCTATAATTCACCC.

Notes on this clone: Sequencing ends 3 residues short of the CDR3 end; the germline J gene provides the rest. The chain joins TRBV18 to TRBJ1-2; the D is unclear. The germline gives CDR1 KGHSH, CDR2 LQKENI. The CDR3 is 12 residues long. The CDR3 is CASSLASGDYTF. The sequenced part of the CDR3 DNA is TGTGCCAGCTCCCTCGCCTCCGGGGAC.

Concerning this clone: From the germline J gene comes the end of the CDR3, since the read stops 3 residues before it. The chain is built from TRBV18 and TRBJ2-2, with 11 bases aligning to TRBD2. This CDR3 contains 16 residues. Trimming at V came to 1 base and at J to 4 bases, leaving 2 bases not matched to a gene. Germline values: CDR1 KGHSH, CDR2 LQKENI. The sequenced CDR3 bases are TGTGCCAGCTCACCACGTGGGACTAGCGGCACCGGGGAG. It specifies CASSPRGTSGTGE. The full CDR3 protein reads CASSPRGTSGTGELFF.

Comment on this clone: The read gets to within 3 residues of the CDR3 end, and the germline J gene fills in the rest. The V and J genes are TRBV19 and TRBJ2-1, with 9 bases lining up with TRBD2. Germline V gene sequence: CDR1 LNHDA, CDR2 SQIVND (reference sequence). This CDR3 is 16 amino acids long. With 6 bases clipped from V and 2 bases from J, the junction kept 8 bases outside the gene matches. This chain's CDR3 is CASSRGQRGAYNEQFF. CDR3 DNA (partial): TGTGCCAGTAGCCGTGGCCAGCGGGGGGCCTACAATGAG.

Points on this clone: With the read ending 3 residues before the CDR3 end, the germline J gene is used to fill in that end. The chain combines TRBV5-6 with TRBJ2-7; 7 nucleotides align to TRBD1. The CDR3 runs 13 residues. With 4 bases clipped from V and 0 bases from J, the junction kept 1 base outside the gene matches. Germline assignment: CDR1 SGHDT and CDR2 YYEEEE. The sequenced CDR3 bases are TGTGCCAGCAGCGAGGGGGCCTCCTACGAG. Translating it yields CASSEGASYE. The whole CDR3 sequence is CASSEGASYEQYF. The full variable domain, with the rest looked up from reference TRBV5-6 and TRBJ2-7, is DAGVTQSPTHLIKTRGQQVTLRCSPKSGHDTVSWYQQALGQGPQFIFQYYEEEERQRGNFPDRFSGHQFPNYSSELNVNALLLGDSALYLCASSEGASYEQYFGPGTRLTVT.

Here the CDR3 reads CASSRPRVAEAFF. CDR3 bases read: TGTGCCAGTAGTAGACCCAGGGTGGCTGAA. The chain recombines TRBV19 with TRBJ1-1; a possible D gene is TRBD1 (5 bases). Coverage ceases 3 residues before the CDR3 finishes, and the germline J gene fills in the end. The germline V gene has CDR1 LNHDA and CDR2 SQIVND (reference sequence). V lost 4 bases, J lost 6 bases, and 12 bases lay in between. CDR3 size: 13 residues.

As concerns this clone: The read halts 3 residues ahead of the CDR3 end, with the missing end drawn from the germline J gene. The genes are TRBV2 and TRBJ1-5; D may be TRBD1 (6 bases). V was trimmed by 6 bases and J by 2 bases, leaving 11 bases between them. The CDR3 consists of 14 residues. CDR1 is SNHLY and CDR2 is FYNNEI in the germline V gene. The CDR3 sequence: CASRVRGGNQPQHF. Partial CDR3 DNA: TGTGCCAGCAGAGTCAGGGGTGGCAATCAGCCC. Drawing the rest from reference TRBV2 and TRBJ1-5, the complete variable domain is EPEVTQTPSHQVTQMGQEVILRCVPISNHLYFYWYRQILGQKVEFLVSFYNNEISEKSEIFDDQFSVERPDGSNFTLKIRSTKLEDSAMYFCASRVRGGNQPQHFGDGTRLSIL.

Regarding this clone: The sequenced fragment ends 3 residues before the CDR3 boundary, so the rest is inferred from the germline J gene. V gene TRBV4-1 combines with J gene TRBJ2-1; the D is unclear. The V gene lost 1 base and the J gene lost 4 bases, with 14 bases spanning the gap. Per the germline V gene, CDR1 is MGHRA and CDR2 is YSYEKL. The CDR3 totals 16 residues. CDR3 bases read: TGCGCCAGCAGCCAAGTCGACATAATTTCTTACAATGAG. Protein sequence: CASSQVDIISYNE. The full CDR3 is CASSQVDIISYNEQFF.

Worth noting for this clone: The sequence runs out 3 residues before the end of the CDR3; the remainder is reconstructed from the germline J gene. The genes are TRBV30 and TRBJ2-3; the D gene is possibly TRBD2 (5 bases). This CDR3 has 12 amino acids. Germline CDR1 reads GTSNPN; CDR2 reads SVGIG (reference sequence). Trimming took 0 bases from V and 6 from J, leaving 7 bases between them. CDR3 bases read: TGTGCCTGGAGTGTATCGGGGGATACG. It yields the protein CAWSVSGDT. The CDR3 as a whole reads CAWSVSGDTQYF.

To note about this clone: The read is 3 residues too short to cover the CDR3 end, so that end is filled in from the germline J gene. The genes are TRBV6-4 and TRBJ2-2; 8 nucleotides align to TRBD2. CDR1 is MRHNA and CDR2 is SNTAGT in the germline V gene. Trimming cost V 3 bases and J 1 base; bases outside gene matches: 1. CDR3 length: 15 residues. The CDR3 sequence is CASSELAENTGELFF. The sequenced CDR3 bases are TGTGCCAGCAGTGAACTAGCGGAGAACACCGGGGAG.